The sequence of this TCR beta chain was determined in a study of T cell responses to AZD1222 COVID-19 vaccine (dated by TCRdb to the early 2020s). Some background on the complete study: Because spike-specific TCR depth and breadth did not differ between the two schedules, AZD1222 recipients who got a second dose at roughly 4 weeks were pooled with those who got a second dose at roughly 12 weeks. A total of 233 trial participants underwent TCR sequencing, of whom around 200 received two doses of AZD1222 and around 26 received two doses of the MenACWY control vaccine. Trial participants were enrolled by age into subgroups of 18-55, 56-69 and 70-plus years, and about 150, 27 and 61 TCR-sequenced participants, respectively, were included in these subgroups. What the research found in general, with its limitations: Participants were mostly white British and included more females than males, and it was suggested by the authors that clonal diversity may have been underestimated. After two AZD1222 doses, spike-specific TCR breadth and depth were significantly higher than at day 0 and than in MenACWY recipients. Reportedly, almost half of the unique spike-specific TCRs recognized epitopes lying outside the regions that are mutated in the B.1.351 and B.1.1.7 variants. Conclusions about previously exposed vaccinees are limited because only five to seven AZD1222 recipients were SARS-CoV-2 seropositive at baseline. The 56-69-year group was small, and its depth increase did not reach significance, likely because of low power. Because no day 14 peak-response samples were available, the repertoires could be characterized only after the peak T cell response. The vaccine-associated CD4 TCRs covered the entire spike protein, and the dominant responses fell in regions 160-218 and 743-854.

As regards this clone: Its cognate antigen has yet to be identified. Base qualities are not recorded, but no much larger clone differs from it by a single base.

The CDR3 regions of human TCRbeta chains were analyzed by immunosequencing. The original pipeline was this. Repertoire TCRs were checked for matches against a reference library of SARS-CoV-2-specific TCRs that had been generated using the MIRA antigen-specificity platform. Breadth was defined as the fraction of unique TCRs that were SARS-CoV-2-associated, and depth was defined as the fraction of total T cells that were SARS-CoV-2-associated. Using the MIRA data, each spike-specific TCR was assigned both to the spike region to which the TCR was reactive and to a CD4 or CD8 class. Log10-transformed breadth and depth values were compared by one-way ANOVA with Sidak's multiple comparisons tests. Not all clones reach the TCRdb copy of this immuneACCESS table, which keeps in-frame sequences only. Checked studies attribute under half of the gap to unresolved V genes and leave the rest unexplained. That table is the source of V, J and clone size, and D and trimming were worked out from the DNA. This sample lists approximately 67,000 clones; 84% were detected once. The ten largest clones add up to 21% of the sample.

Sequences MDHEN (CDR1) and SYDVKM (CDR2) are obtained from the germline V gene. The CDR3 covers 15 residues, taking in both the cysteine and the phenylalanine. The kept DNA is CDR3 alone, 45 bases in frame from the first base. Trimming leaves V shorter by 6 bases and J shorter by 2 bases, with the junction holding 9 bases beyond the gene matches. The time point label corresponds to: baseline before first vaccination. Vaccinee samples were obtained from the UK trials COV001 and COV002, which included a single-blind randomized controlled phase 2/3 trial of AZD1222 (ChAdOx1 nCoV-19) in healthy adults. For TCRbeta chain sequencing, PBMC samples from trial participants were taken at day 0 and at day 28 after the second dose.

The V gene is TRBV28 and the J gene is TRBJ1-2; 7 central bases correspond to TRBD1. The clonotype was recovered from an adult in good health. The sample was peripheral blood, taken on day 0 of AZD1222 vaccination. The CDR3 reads CASRNPGQPNYGYTF. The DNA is TGTGCCAGCAGGAACCCGGGACAGCCCAACTATGGCTACACCTTC.